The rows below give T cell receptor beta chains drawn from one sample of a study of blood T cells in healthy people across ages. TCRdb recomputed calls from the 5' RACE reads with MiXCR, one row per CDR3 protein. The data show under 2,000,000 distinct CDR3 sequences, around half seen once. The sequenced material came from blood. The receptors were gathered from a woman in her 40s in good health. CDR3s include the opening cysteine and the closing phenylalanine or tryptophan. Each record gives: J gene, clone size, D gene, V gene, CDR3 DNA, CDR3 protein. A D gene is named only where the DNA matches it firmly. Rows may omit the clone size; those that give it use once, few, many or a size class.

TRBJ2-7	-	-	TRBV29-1	TGCGGCGTCCGTCAGGGTTTTCCCTACGAGCAGTACTTC	CGVRQGFPYEQYF
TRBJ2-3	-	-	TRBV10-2	TGCGCCAGCATTCGGCAGGGTGGAGATACGCAGTATTTT	CASIRQGGDTQYF
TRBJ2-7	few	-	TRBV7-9	TGTGCCAGCAGCGCCCGGACGGGTAACGAGCAGTACTTC	CASSARTGNEQYF
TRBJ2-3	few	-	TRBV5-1	TGCGCCAGCAGCCCGACCTCGGGACCTCTAACAAATACGCAGTATTTT	CASSPTSGPLTNTQYF
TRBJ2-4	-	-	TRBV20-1	TGCAGTGCTAAACCCGCCGGAGGGGGGGTCAAAAACATTCAGTACTTC	CSAKPAGGGVKNIQYF
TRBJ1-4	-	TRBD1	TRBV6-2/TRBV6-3	TGTGCCAGCAGCCACCTGGACAGGATGGAAAAACTGTTTTTT	CASSHLDRMEKLFF
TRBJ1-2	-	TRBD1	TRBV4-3	TGCGCCAGCAGCCCGACAGGGGACTGGAACTATGGCTACACCTTC	CASSPTGDWNYGYTF
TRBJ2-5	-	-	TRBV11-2	TGTGCCAGCAGCTTAGGGGCCGGGGCAGAGGCCCAGTACTTC	CASSLGAGAEAQYF
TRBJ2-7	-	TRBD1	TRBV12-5	TGTGCTAGTGGTTCCGCCGCCGGGACAGAGAACTACGAGCAGTACTTC	CASGSAAGTENYEQYF
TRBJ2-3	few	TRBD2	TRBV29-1	TGCAGCGTTGATGCTAGCGGGGGGGTGGCTACGCAGTATTTT	CSVDASGGVATQYF
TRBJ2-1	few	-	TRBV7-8	TGTGCCAGCAGCTTAACCGTCGGACAGACCTCCTACAATGAGCAGTTCTTC	CASSLTVGQTSYNEQFF
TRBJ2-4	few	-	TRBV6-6	TGTGCCAGCAGTTACTCAGTCATTCAGTACTTC	CASSYSVIQYF
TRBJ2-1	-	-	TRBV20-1	TGCAGTGCTAGAGGACGCCCGAGCTCCTACAATGAGCAGTTCTTC	CSARGRPSSYNEQFF
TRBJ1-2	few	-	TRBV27	TGTGCCAGCAGTTCCGGCGGATACTATGGCTACACCTTC	CASSSGGYYGYTF
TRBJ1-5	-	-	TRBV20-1	TGCAGTGCCACCCCGGCCCCACGAGGGGTAAAGCCCCAGCATTTT	CSATPAPRGVKPQHF
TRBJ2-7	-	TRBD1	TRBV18	TGTGCCAGCTCAAAGGGGGCATTTGGGAATGAGCAGTACTTC	CASSKGAFGNEQYF
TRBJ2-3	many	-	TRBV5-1	TGTGCCAGCAGCCTCGTTGGGACTAGCACAGATACGCAGTATTTT	CASSLVGTSTDTQYF
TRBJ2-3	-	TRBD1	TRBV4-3	TGCGCCAGCAGCCCGCCGCCCGGGACAGGGGAAGATACGCAGTATTTT	CASSPPPGTGEDTQYF
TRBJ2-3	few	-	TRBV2	TGTGCCAGCAGACTAGCCGGGGGCTGGAGCACAGATACGCAGTATTTT	CASRLAGGWSTDTQYF
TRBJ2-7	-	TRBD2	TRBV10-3	TGTGCCATCAGTGAGACTAGCGGGGGGTCCGAGCAGTACTTC	CAISETSGGSEQYF
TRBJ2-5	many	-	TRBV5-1	TGTGCCAGCAGTTTACCCCAAGAGACCCAGTACTTC	CASSLPQETQYF
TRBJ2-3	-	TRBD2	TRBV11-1	TGTGCCAGCAGCCCGGAGACAGCGGGGGGCACAGATACGCAGTATTTT	CASSPETAGGTDTQYF
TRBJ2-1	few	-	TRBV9	TGTGCCAGCAGCAAACGACTGGGGGATGAGCAGTTCTTC	CASSKRLGDEQFF
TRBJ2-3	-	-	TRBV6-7	TGTGCCAGCAGTTACTCGGAACCCATGACAGTCTCTAGCACAGATACGCAGTATTTT	CASSYSEPMTVSSTDTQYF
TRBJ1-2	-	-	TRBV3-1	TGTGCCAGCAGCCGGCCCCCCGACGAAAATGGCTACACCTTC	CASSRPPDENGYTF
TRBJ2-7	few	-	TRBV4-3	TGCGCCAGCAGCCAAGATCACCGATCCTGGGAGCAGTACTTC	CASSQDHRSWEQYF
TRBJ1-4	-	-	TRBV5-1	TGCGCCAGCAGCTTCCAGGGAAGTGAAAAACTGTTTTTT	CASSFQGSEKLFF
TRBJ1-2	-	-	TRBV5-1	TGCGCCAGCGGGCGGGACAAGGATGGCTACACCTTC	CASGRDKDGYTF
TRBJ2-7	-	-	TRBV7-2	TGTGCCAGCAGCTTACTCCCCAGCGCCACGTCCTACGAGCAGTACTTC	CASSLLPSATSYEQYF
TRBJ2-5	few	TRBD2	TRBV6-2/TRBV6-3	TGTGCCAGCAGTAGCGGGGGAAATTTGGAGACCCAGTACTTC	CASSSGGNLETQYF
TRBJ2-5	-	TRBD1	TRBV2	TGTGCCAGCAGTGCAGCCGGGACAGGGGGCGAACAGTACTTC	CASSAAGTGGEQYF
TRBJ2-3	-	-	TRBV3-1	TGTGCCAGCAGCCAAATACCCACCGTCGGCACGCAGTATTTT	CASSQIPTVGTQYF
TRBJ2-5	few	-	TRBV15	TGTGCCACCAGCAGAGGGGGCTTGGAGACCCAGTACTTC	CATSRGGLETQYF
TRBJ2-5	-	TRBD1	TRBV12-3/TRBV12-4	TGTGCCAGCAGGCTCGGACAGGGTTTGAGAAATGAGCAGTACTTC	CASRLGQGLRNEQYF
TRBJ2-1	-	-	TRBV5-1	TGCGCCAGCAGCTTGGCCGCGGGGGCCAGGTACAATGGGCAGTTCTTC	CASSLAAGARYNGQFF
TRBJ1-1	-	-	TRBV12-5	TGTGCTAGTGGTTTGGTACTCGGGAGGGGGAACACTGAAGCTTTCTTT	CASGLVLGRGNTEAFF
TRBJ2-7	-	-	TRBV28	TGTGCCAGCGGTCCCCCCTGGTCAGTCTCGTACGAGCAGTACTTC	CASGPPWSVSYEQYF
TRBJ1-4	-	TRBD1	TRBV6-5	TGTGCCAGCAGTGCCACAGGGGGCGCGTATGAAAAACTGTTTTTT	CASSATGGAYEKLFF
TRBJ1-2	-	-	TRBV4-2	TGTGCCAGCAGCCAAGCGCCCGTAGGGAGCCATGGCTACACCTTC	CASSQAPVGSHGYTF
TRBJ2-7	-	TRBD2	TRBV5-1	TGCGCCAGCAGCTTGCCGTCGGCAGGCGCTAAACTAGCGGGGGCCACCTACGAGCAGTACTTC	CASSLPSAGAKLAGATYEQYF
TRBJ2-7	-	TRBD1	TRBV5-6	TGTGCCAGCAGCTCCAATAGAGGGACAGGGATGTACGAGCAGTACTTC	CASSSNRGTGMYEQYF
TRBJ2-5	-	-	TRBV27	TGTGCCAGCAGTTTCGCGGTTGGCGAGACCCAGTACTTC	CASSFAVGETQYF
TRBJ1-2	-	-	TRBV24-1	TGTGCCACCAGTGATCCGGGACCCAAGGGCTATGGCTACACCTTC	CATSDPGPKGYGYTF
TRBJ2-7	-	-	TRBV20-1	TGCAGTGCTGTAATTCAGGGGGGGGAGAATGAGCAGTACTTC	CSAVIQGGENEQYF
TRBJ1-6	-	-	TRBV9	TGTGCCAGCAGCGTGAGGGAAAGCTCCTATAATTCACCCCTCCACTTT	CASSVRESSYNSPLHF